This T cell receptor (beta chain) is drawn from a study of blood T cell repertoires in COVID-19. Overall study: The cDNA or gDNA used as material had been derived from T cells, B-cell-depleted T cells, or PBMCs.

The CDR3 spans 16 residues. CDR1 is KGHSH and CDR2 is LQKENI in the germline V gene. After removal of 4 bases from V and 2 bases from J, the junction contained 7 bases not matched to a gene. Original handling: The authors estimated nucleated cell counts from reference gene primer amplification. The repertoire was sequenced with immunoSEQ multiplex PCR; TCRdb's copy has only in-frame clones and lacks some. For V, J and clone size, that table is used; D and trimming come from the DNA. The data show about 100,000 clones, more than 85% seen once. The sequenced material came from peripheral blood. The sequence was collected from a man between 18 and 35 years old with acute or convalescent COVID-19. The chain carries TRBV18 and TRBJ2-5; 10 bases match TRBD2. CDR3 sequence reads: CASSLQGLAVQETQYF. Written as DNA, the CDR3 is TGTGCCAGCTCACTCCAAGGACTAGCGGTACAAGAGACCCAGTACTTC.